A single sample gave rise to the 8 T cell receptor beta chains below, sequenced in a study of blood T cell repertoires in COVID-19 (dated by TCRdb to 2019 to 2021). Preparation of the library involved the immunoSEQ multiplex PCR assay. The source is immuneACCESS, and TCRdb retained only in-frame sequences with V and J called. Part of the clones is not carried over; for the studies checked, unresolved V genes explain less than half of this, and the remainder is unexplained. The sample table lists about 43,000 clones, 80% to 90% of them with a count of one. The biggest ten clones account for just over 15% of the sample. The sequenced material came from peripheral blood. These receptors originate from a man between 60 and 75 years old with active COVID-19.

This chain connects TRBV4-3 to TRBJ2-1, with 10 bases lining up with TRBD1. The germline V gene has CDR1 LGHNA and CDR2 YSLEER. V lost 3 bases, J lost 4 bases, and 6 bases stayed unmatched. There are 16 residues in the CDR3. CDR3 loop: CASSHEDRGPYNEQFF. The DNA of the CDR3 is TGCGCCAGCAGCCACGAAGACAGGGGGCCTTACAATGAGCAGTTCTTC.

The genes are TRBV5-1 and TRBJ1-6; a possible D gene is TRBD1 (5 bases). The CDR3 extends over 16 amino acids. Germline values: CDR1 SGHRS, CDR2 YFSETQ. V gave up 4 bases and J gave up 1 base, with 12 bases separating them. CDR3 DNA sequence: TGCGCCAGCAGCGACGGGAGGGGTTCCTATAATTCACCCCTCCACTTT. Amino acids: CASSDGRGSYNSPLHF.

V is TRBV7-2 and J is TRBJ2-7, with D unclear. The CDR3 totals 15 residues. The germline CDR1 and CDR2 sequences are SGHTA and FQGNSA. Trimming took 5 bases from V and 3 from J, leaving 17 bases between them. The CDR3 here is CASSLELTSGYEQYF. In nucleotides, the CDR3 is TGTGCCAGCAGCCTCGAGCTTACGTCCGGCTACGAGCAGTACTTC.

This clone has more than one count but fewer than ten. The chain is built from TRBV5-1 and TRBJ2-2; a weak D match, TRBD1 (6 bases). Deletions cut 1 base from V and 2 bases from J, with 9 bases between. The CDR3 extends over 15 amino acids. Germline CDR1 is SGHRS and CDR2 is YFSETQ. DNA of the CDR3: TGCGCCAGCAGCTTGCGACAGGACAACACCGGGGAGCTGTTTTTT. It codes for CASSLRQDNTGELFF. Variable domain in full (rest from reference TRBV5-1 and TRBJ2-2): KAGVTQTPRYLIKTRGQQVTLSCSPISGHRSVSWYQQTPGQGLQFLFEYFSETQRNKGNFPGRFSGRQFSNSRSEMNVSTLELGDSALYLCASSLRQDNTGELFFGEGSRLTVL.

This clone was recorded once. The chain links TRBV6-5 to TRBJ1-1, with 8 bases fitting TRBD1. The CDR3 runs to 14 residues. With V trimmed by 5 bases and J by 5 bases, 7 bases remained unmatched. In germline, CDR1 is MNHEY, CDR2 SVGAGI. CDR3 in amino acids: CASSPDRESTEAFF. CDR3 DNA sequence: TGTGCCAGCAGTCCGGACAGGGAAAGTACTGAAGCTTTCTTT.

The chain carries TRBV11-3 and TRBJ2-1; TRBD2 aligns across 12 bases. CDR1 and CDR2 (germline): SGHNT, YENEEA. The CDR3 is 16 amino acids. After removal of 5 bases from V and 6 bases from J, the junction contained 8 bases not matched to a gene. In nucleotides, the CDR3 is TGTGCCAGCAGCCCACGACTAGCGGGGGCGGCCAATGAGCAGTTCTTC. Amino acids: CASSPRLAGAANEQFF.

This chain uses TRBV27 with TRBJ2-4; 10 nucleotides match TRBD2. The germline V gene has CDR1 MNHEY and CDR2 SMNVEV (reference sequence). This CDR3 comprises 15 residues. Trimming cost V 2 bases and J 9 bases; bases outside gene matches: 7. The CDR3 region has the DNA TGTGCCAGCAGTTTAAAAGCGGGGGGGCCAGGCATTCAGTACTTC. This translates into CASSLKAGGPGIQYF.

This clone came up once. This chain's CDR3 is CASSLDSDSGNTIYF. For the CDR3, the DNA is TGTGCCAGCAGTTTGGACAGCGACTCTGGAAACACCATATATTTT. The chain links TRBV6-4 to TRBJ1-3; tentative D call: TRBD1 (6 bases). The length of the CDR3 is 15 residues. Trimming took 5 bases from V and 0 from J, leaving 11 bases between them. The V gene's germline CDR1 is MRHNA and CDR2 SNTAGT.